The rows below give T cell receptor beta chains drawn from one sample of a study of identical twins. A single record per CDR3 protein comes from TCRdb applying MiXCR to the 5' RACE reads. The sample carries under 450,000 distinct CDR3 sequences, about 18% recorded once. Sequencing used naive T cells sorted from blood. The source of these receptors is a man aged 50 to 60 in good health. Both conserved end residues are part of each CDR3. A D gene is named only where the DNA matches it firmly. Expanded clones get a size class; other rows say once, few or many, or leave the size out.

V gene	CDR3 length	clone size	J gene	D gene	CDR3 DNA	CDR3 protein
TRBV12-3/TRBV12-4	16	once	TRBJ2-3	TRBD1	TGTGCCAGCAGTCACCGAGGGACAGTAATGACAGATACGCAGTATTTT	CASSHRGTVMTDTQYF
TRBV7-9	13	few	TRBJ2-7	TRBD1	TGTGCCAGCAGCTCGACAGGGGTGACGGAGCAGTACTTC	CASSSTGVTEQYF
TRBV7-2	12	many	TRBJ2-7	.	TGTGCCAGCAGCACCGTGGGGCGCGAGCAGTACTTC	CASSTVGREQYF
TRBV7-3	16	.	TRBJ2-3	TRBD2	TGTGCCAGCAGCCTAGGACTAGCGGGAGCGACAGATACGCAGTATTTT	CASSLGLAGATDTQYF
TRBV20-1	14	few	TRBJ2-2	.	TGCAGTGCTAGAGATAGGGCAGGCACCGGGGAGCTGTTTTTT	CSARDRAGTGELFF
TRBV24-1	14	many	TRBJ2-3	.	TGTGCCACCAGTGATTGGAGGGCTGCAGATACGCAGTATTTT	CATSDWRAADTQYF
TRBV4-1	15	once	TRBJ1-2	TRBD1	TGCGCCAGCAGCCAAGGGGACAGTGAATTTTATGGCTACACCTTC	CASSQGDSEFYGYTF
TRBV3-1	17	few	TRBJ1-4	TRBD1	TGTGCCAGCAGCCAGCCAGAGGGACAGAGCTTAAATGAAAAACTGTTTTTT	CASSQPEGQSLNEKLFF
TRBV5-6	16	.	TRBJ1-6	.	TGTGCCAGCAGCTTCTTGTCTGCCCGAGGGAATTCACCCCTCCACTTT	CASSFLSARGNSPLHF
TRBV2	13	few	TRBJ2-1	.	TGTGCCAGCACCCGAGGACTCATCCGTGAGCAGTTCTTC	CASTRGLIREQFF
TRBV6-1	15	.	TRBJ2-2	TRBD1	TGTGCCAGCAGGGGGGACAGGGGATACACCGGGGAGCTGTTTTTT	CASRGDRGYTGELFF
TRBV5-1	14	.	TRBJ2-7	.	TGCGCCAGCAGCTTGGACCGGGGCAGGCGGTATCAGTACTTC	CASSLDRGRRYQYF
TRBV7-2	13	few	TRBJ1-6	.	TGTGCCAGCAAAACCGACGCAAATTCACCCCTCCACTTT	CASKTDANSPLHF
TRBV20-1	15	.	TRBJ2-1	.	TGCAGTGCTAGAGATTTAGGAGTTCCTTACAATGAGCAGTTCTTC	CSARDLGVPYNEQFF
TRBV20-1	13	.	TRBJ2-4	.	TGCAGTGCTCGAGGACAGTTCAAAAACATTCAGTACTTC	CSARGQFKNIQYF
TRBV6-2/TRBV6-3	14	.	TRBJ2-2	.	TGTGCCAGCTGGACCCCCCCCAACACCGGGGAGCTGTTTTTT	CASWTPPNTGELFF
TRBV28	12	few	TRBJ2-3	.	TGTGCCAGCAGCCGTCGCGAGGATACGCAGTATTTT	CASSRREDTQYF
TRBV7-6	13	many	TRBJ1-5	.	TGTGCCAGCAGCGCGGGTAGCAATCAGCCCCAGCATTTT	CASSAGSNQPQHF
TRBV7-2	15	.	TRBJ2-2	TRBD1	TGTGCCAGCAGTTGGGACAGACTCGGGACCGGGGAGCTGTTTTTT	CASSWDRLGTGELFF
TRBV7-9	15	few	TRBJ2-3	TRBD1	TGTGCCACCCCCGGGACAGGGCCCCCCGCAGATACGCAGTATTTT	CATPGTGPPADTQYF
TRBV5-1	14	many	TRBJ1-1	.	TGCGCCAGCAGCTTCCAGGGACACAACACTGAAGCTTTCTTT	CASSFQGHNTEAFF
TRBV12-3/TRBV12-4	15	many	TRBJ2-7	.	TGTGCCAGCAGTTTAGTGGGGAGTGGGGTCCACGAGCAGTACTTC	CASSLVGSGVHEQYF
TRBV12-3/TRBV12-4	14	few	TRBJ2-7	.	TGTGCCAGCAGAGCCGGAGGCGCTCCCTACGAGCAGTACTTC	CASRAGGAPYEQYF
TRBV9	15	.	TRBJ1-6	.	TGTGCCAGCAGCGTAGGGGGTTCCTATAATTCACCCCTCCACTTT	CASSVGGSYNSPLHF
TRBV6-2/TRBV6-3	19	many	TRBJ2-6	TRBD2	TGTGCCAGCAGTTACTATCGACTAGCGGGAGCCTCTGGGGCCAACGTCCTGACTTTC	CASSYYRLAGASGANVLTF
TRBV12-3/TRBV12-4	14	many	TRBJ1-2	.	TGTGCCAGCAGTTTAGGGGGGGGGGTTTTTGGCTACACCTTC	CASSLGGGVFGYTF
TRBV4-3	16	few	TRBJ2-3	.	TGCGCCAGCAGCCAAGATTGGGGTCTCAACACAGATACGCAGTATTTT	CASSQDWGLNTDTQYF
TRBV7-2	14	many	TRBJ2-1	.	TGTGCCAGCAGCTTAGCCATACACAGCAATGAGCAGTTCTTC	CASSLAIHSNEQFF
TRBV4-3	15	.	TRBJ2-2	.	TGCGCCAGCAGCCAAGGACCCTCGAACACCGGGGAGCTGTTTTTT	CASSQGPSNTGELFF
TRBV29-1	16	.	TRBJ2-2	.	TGCAGCGTTGAACTCCGGCGGAGAGGGAACACCGGGGAGCTGTTTTTT	CSVELRRRGNTGELFF
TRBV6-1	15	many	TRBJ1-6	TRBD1	TGTGCCAGCAGAGAAATGACAGGGGTAGGATCACCCCTCCACTTT	CASREMTGVGSPLHF
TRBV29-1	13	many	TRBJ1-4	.	TGCAGCGTCCAGGGCGCAACTAATGAAAAACTGTTTTTT	CSVQGATNEKLFF
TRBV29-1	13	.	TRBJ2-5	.	TGCAGCGTTGAAGACAGGGGTTGGGAGACCCAGTACTTC	CSVEDRGWETQYF
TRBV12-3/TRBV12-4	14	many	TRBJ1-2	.	TGTGCCAGCAGTTTTGGGGGGTTCAGCTATGGCTACACCTTC	CASSFGGFSYGYTF
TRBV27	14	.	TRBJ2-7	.	TGTGCCAGCTCCAAACGACAGGATACCTACGAGCAGTACTTC	CASSKRQDTYEQYF
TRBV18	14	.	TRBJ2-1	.	TGTGCCAGCTCCTCAATAGGGGCGTACAATGAGCAGTTCTTC	CASSSIGAYNEQFF
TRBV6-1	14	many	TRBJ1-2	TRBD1	TGTGCCAGCACCGGGACAGGAGGTATCTATGGCTACACCTTC	CASTGTGGIYGYTF
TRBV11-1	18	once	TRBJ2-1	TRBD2	TGTGCCAGCAGTTGGGGACTAGCTAGACGGCCGGTTAACAATGAGCAGTTCTTC	CASSWGLARRPVNNEQFF
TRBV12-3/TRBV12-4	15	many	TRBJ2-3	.	TGTGCCAGCAGTTTAAACACAGCTGGCACAGATACGCAGTATTTT	CASSLNTAGTDTQYF
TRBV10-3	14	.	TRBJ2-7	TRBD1	TGTGCCATCAGCCGGACAGGGGACTCCTACGAGCAGTACTTC	CAISRTGDSYEQYF
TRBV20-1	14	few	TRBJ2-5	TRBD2	TGCAGTGCTAGAGACGCTAGCGGGAAGGAGACCCAGTACTTC	CSARDASGKETQYF
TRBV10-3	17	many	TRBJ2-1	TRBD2	TGTGCCATCAGTGAGAGCATAGCGGGAACTCCTTACAATGAGCAGTTCTTC	CAISESIAGTPYNEQFF
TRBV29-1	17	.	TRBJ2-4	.	TGCAGCGTTGAAGATCCTTGGGGCAGGGGGGTCAAAAACATTCAGTACTTC	CSVEDPWGRGVKNIQYF
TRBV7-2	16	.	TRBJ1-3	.	TGTGCCAGCAGCTTAGCGGAAGGTGTAGTGGGAAACACCATATATTTT	CASSLAEGVVGNTIYF
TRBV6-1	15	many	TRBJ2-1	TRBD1	TGTGCCAGCAGACGAGGAGGACAGGGGTCGAATGAGCAGTTCTTC	CASRRGGQGSNEQFF
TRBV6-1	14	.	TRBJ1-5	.	TGTGCCAGCAGTGGGGGGGGTCGCAATCAGCCCCAGCATTTT	CASSGGGRNQPQHF
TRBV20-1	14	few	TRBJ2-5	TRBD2	TGCAGTGCTGGACGAGCGGGAACACAAGAGACCCAGTACTTC	CSAGRAGTQETQYF
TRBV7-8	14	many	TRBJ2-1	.	TGTGCCAGCAGCTTGGGGCAGGAGTACAATGAGCAGTTCTTC	CASSLGQEYNEQFF
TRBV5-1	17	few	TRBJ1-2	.	TGCGCCAGCAGCCTGTATTTTGGGCAGGGGAAGGACTATGGCTACACCTTC	CASSLYFGQGKDYGYTF
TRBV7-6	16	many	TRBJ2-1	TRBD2	TGTGCCAGCAGCTCCCTCCGGGGGGGGCCCTACAATGAGCAGTTCTTC	CASSSLRGGPYNEQFF
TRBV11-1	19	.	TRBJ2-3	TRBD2	TGTGCCAGCAGCTTAGGAGAAAGCGGGAGTATCTCTAGCACAGATACGCAGTATTTT	CASSLGESGSISSTDTQYF